The 32 T cell receptor beta chains given below trace back to one sample, sequenced in a study of molecular identifiers for immune sequencing clone quantification. TCRdb redid the calling of the PCR reads with MiXCR, one entry per CDR3 protein. The sample consists of more than 300,000 distinct CDR3 sequences, about 20% of them appearing once. The sample taken for sequencing was naive CD8+ T cells from blood, with Jurkat cell RNA spiked in. Subset reported: FACS-sorted CD8+CD4-CCR7+CD45RA+ naive T cells. All receptors come from a human donor in good health. Some libraries in this study had Jurkat cell RNA spiked in.

In its sample, this clonotype was seen many times. The chain employs TRBV19 and TRBJ2-3, with TRBD2 identical over 14 bases. The CDR3 covers 15 residues. The junction had 6 bases not matched to a gene; V was cut back by 8 bases and J by 5 bases. Germline V gives CDR1 LNHDA, CDR2 SQIVND (reference sequence). Here the CDR3 reads CASGTGTSGGDTQYF. In DNA, the CDR3 is TGTGCCAGTGGTACCGGGACTAGCGGGGGAGATACGCAGTATTTT.

The chain combines TRBV4-3 with TRBJ1-2, with TRBD1 as a possible D gene (6 bases). The CDR3 runs 15 residues. In germline, CDR1 is LGHNA, CDR2 YSLEER. The V end was cut by 4 bases, the J end by 3 bases, with 15 bases between. DNA for the CDR3: TGCGCCAGCAGCCGCTATTCAGGGGTATACTATGGCTACACCTTC. Amino acids: CASSRYSGVYYGYTF.

To note about this clonotype: A much bigger clone sits one base away, suggesting this may be a read error. The V and J genes are TRBV4-1 and TRBJ1-1; D is unresolved. Trimming took off 0 bases at V and 5 bases at J, with 13 bases between the two ends. Germline CDR1 and CDR2: MGHRA and YSYEKL. The CDR3 is made up of 15 amino acids. In nucleotides, the CDR3 is TGCGCCAGCAGCCAAGATGTTTCTGGGAGTACTGAAGCTTTCTTT. Its protein is CASSQDVSGSTEAFF.

This clonotype was seen at least ten times. The CDR3 DNA reads TGTGCCAGCAGCCAATACAGAGCTGGGGCCAACGTCCTGACTTTC. It specifies CASSQYRAGANVLTF. The chain has TRBV14 and TRBJ2-6; unclear D gene. Germline V lookup: CDR1 SGHDN, CDR2 FVKESK. V gave up 2 bases and J gave up 2 bases, with 7 bases separating them. The CDR3 contains 15 residues.

This clonotype was seen ten or more times. The chain couples TRBV5-4 to TRBJ2-7; D possibly corresponds to TRBD2 (6 bases). Trimming shortened V by 2 bases and J by 5 bases, and 14 bases separated the two germline ends. Per the germline V gene, CDR1 is SGHNT and CDR2 is YYREEE (reference sequence). The CDR3 has 14 residues. The CDR3 nucleotides read TGTGCCAGCAGCTTCGGCCCGGGGGAAGACGAGCAGTACTTC. It encodes CASSFGPGEDEQYF. Full variable domain (rest looked up from reference TRBV5-4 and TRBJ2-7): ETGVTQSPTHLIKTRGQQVTLRCSSQSGHNTVSWYQQALGQGPQFIFQYYREEENGRGNFPPRFSGLQFPNYSSELNVNALELDDSALYLCASSFGPGEDEQYFGPGTRLTVT.

Comments on this clonotype: A single base separates this from a much larger clone, so it may be a read error. The genes are TRBV6-5 and TRBJ1-1; D is perhaps TRBD1 (6 bases). Per germline, CDR1 MNHEY and CDR2 SVGAGI. The V and J ends lost 2 bases and 6 bases respectively, with 13 bases between them. The CDR3 spans 14 residues. CDR3 amino acids: CASSYGSGGAEAFF. CDR3 nucleotide sequence: TGTGCCAGCAGTTACGGCTCTGGGGGCGCTGAAGCTTTCTTT.

This clonotype was detected ten times or more. The V and J genes are TRBV7-3 and TRBJ2-1, with D hard to call. CDR1 SGHTA and CDR2 FQGTGA come from the germline V gene. V lost 2 bases, J lost 0 bases, and 11 bases lay in between. CDR3 length equals 16 residues. CDR3 sequence reads: CASSLRGASSYNEQFF. CDR3 sequence (DNA): TGTGCCAGCAGCTTACGTGGCGCAAGCTCCTACAATGAGCAGTTCTTC.

There are a few counts of this clonotype. V usage is TRBV6-2 or TRBV6-3 and J usage is TRBJ2-3; no clear D. Per the germline V gene, CDR1 is MNHEY and CDR2 is SVGEGT. With 7 bases removed from V and 4 bases from J, the gap between germline ends came to 12 bases. The CDR3 is made up of 13 amino acids. The CDR3 region has the DNA TGTGCCAGCACCCCTCCCCCGGCAGATACGCAGTATTTT. Translating gives CASTPPPADTQYF.

This clonotype occurred many times. The J gene is TRBJ1-5, the V gene TRBV2; D unresolved. Trimming pared 5 bases from V and 2 bases from J, leaving 19 bases between. The CDR3 loop spans 17 amino acids. The germline V gene has CDR1 SNHLY and CDR2 FYNNEI. This chain's CDR3 is CASSTPVEAVGNQPQHF. As DNA, the CDR3 is TGTGCCAGCAGTACACCTGTTGAGGCAGTCGGCAATCAGCCCCAGCATTTT.

This clonotype showed up many times. The rearrangement uses TRBV10-3 and TRBJ1-1; 7 nucleotides match TRBD1. The CDR3 is made up of 14 amino acids. Germline-derived CDR1 and CDR2 are ENHRY and SYGVKD. J was trimmed by 3 bases and V by 6 bases; bases with no gene match: 7. In DNA, the CDR3 is TGTGCCATCAGAACAGGGGAAGGATACACTGAAGCTTTCTTT. It yields the protein CAIRTGEGYTEAFF.

The chain uses TRBV7-3 and TRBJ2-3, with 7 bases identical to TRBD1. CDR1 SGHTA and CDR2 FQGTGA come from the germline V gene. Unmatched junction bases numbered 10, after V lost 4 bases and J lost 6 bases. CDR3 size: 15 residues. CDR3: CASSSIDRDRDTQYF. Here the CDR3 DNA reads TGTGCCAGCAGCTCCATAGACAGGGATCGTGATACGCAGTATTTT.

Comments on this clonotype: Just one base apart from a much larger clone, this may be a read error. The genes are TRBV12-5 and TRBJ2-7; no reliable D call. The CDR3 loop spans 13 amino acids. In germline, CDR1 is LGHNT, CDR2 FRNRAP. The CDR3 protein is CASGIRTEYEQHF. The CDR3 DNA reads TGTGCTAGTGGTATAAGAACGGAGTACGAGCAGCACTTC.

The chain couples TRBV29-1 to TRBJ2-7; a possible D gene is TRBD1 (6 bases). The CDR3 has 13 amino acids. Trimming removed 1 base from V and 3 bases from J, with 10 bases in between. CDR1 is SQVTM, CDR2 ANQGSEA, per germline. CDR3 sequence (DNA): TGCAGCGTTGAAGGGGGACACAGCTACGAGCAGTACTTC. Translating it yields CSVEGGHSYEQYF.

The sample holds many counts of this clonotype. V gene TRBV14 combines with J gene TRBJ2-5, with D perhaps TRBD1 or TRBD2 (6 bases each). The CDR3 extends over 14 amino acids. Germline V gene sequence: CDR1 SGHDN, CDR2 FVKESK. Trimming stripped 5 bases from V and 5 bases from J, with 15 bases between. CDR3 protein: CASSNRVREETQYF. As DNA, the CDR3 is TGTGCCAGCAGCAACAGGGTTCGGGAGGAGACCCAGTACTTC. Full variable domain (missing parts from reference TRBV14 and TRBJ2-5): EAGVTQFPSHSVIEKGQTVTLRCDPISGHDNLYWYRRVMGKEIKFLLHFVKESKQDESGMPNNRFLAERTGGTYSTLKVQPAELEDSGVYFCASSNRVREETQYFGPGTRLLVL.

The chain couples TRBV3-1 to TRBJ2-1; 8 bases align to TRBD2. V was pared by 0 bases and J by 7 bases, with 14 bases of the junction left unmatched. Per the germline V gene, CDR1 is LGHDT and CDR2 is YNNKEL (reference sequence). CDR3 size: 18 residues. The CDR3 nucleotides read TGTGCCAGCAGCCAAGAGGTTATTTACGGGAGGGCCGGAAATGAGCAGTTCTTC. It codes for CASSQEVIYGRAGNEQFF.

This clonotype was recorded at least ten times. CDR3: CASSRPIVTGVKNIQYF. In nucleotides, the CDR3 is TGTGCCAGCAGTCGACCGATTGTCACCGGGGTCAAAAACATTCAGTACTTC. J is TRBJ2-4 and V is TRBV6-2 or TRBV6-3; D may be TRBD2 (5 bases). Trimming removed 5 bases at V and 3 bases at J, with 20 bases between. CDR1 is MNHEY and CDR2 is SVGEGT in the germline V gene. This CDR3 is 17 amino acids long.

In regard to this clonotype: This could be a read error, since a much larger clone is one nucleotide away. This chain links TRBV30 with TRBJ2-3; D gene unclear. CDR1 is GTSNPN and CDR2 is SVGIG in the germline V gene (reference sequence). The CDR3 extends over 12 amino acids. Trimming took 0 bases from V and 8 from J, leaving 9 bases between them. CDR3 region: CAWSVVAGTQYF. CDR3 coding DNA: TGTGCCTGGAGTGTGGTGGCAGGTACGCAGTATTTT.

This clonotype was counted between two and nine times. The chain is built from TRBV4-1 and TRBJ2-2; TRBD1 matches at 9 bases. Germline V gene data show CDR1 as MGHRA and CDR2 as YSYEKL. The CDR3 runs to 16 residues. V was clipped by 3 bases and J by 6 bases; unmatched bases: 8. CDR3 in amino acids: CASSQWTGEISGELFF. In DNA form, the CDR3 reads TGCGCCAGCAGCCAGTGGACAGGGGAAATCTCCGGGGAGCTGTTTTTT.

The sample holds many counts of this clonotype. This chain connects TRBV7-9 to TRBJ2-5, with TRBD1 identical over 7 bases. The CDR3 extends over 12 amino acids. The ends lost 7 bases at V and 3 bases at J; junction bases unmatched: 2. CDR1 and CDR2 from the germline V gene are SEHNR and FQNEAQ (reference sequence). The CDR3 DNA is TGTGCCAGCATCGGACAGGAAGAGACCCAGTACTTC. This encodes CASIGQEETQYF.

In regard to this clonotype: A much larger clone sits a single nucleotide away, making a read error possible. The chain uses TRBV7-9 and TRBJ1-6; D is ambiguous. Germline V gene sequence: CDR1 SEHNR, CDR2 FQNEAQ (reference sequence). The CDR3 runs to 16 residues. The V gene lost 5 bases and the J gene lost 9 bases, with 20 bases spanning the gap. The CDR3 DNA sequence: TGTGCCAGCAGCCCCGTACGTTTGGGGTCGTTTTCACCCCTCCACTTT. It translates to CASSPVRLGSFSPLHF.

The V gene is TRBV10-3, the J gene TRBJ2-4, with 7 bases that match TRBD1. Germline V lookup: CDR1 ENHRY, CDR2 SYGVKD. J lost 4 bases, V lost 5 bases, and 11 bases had no gene match. This CDR3 is built from 16 residues. CDR3 residues: CAISPDSGGAKNIQYF. The CDR3 coding sequence is TGTGCCATCAGTCCTGATTCAGGGGGTGCAAAAAACATTCAGTACTTC.

Regarding this clonotype: Germline and junction disagree at one end, which may indicate a read error. The rearrangement uses TRBV6-6 and TRBJ2-5; TRBD2 matches 7 bases. The CDR3 is 14 amino acids. Germline loops: CDR1 MNHNY, CDR2 SVGAGI (reference sequence). Written as DNA, the CDR3 is TGTGCCACCACAACCCCGAATGCCGGGGGGACCCGGTACTTC. Translated: CATTTPNAGGTRYF.

This clonotype was counted ten times or more. The chain uses TRBV27 and TRBJ1-2; 10 positions match TRBD1. V lost 6 bases and J lost 5; bases outside the gene matches: 3. The germline CDR1 and CDR2 sequences are MNHEY and SMNVEV (reference sequence). The length of the CDR3 is 13 residues. This chain's CDR3 is CASSWTGGYGYTF. The CDR3 DNA reads as TGTGCCAGCAGCTGGACAGGGGGATATGGCTACACCTTC.

This clonotype was counted at least ten times. V gene TRBV20-1 combines with J gene TRBJ2-7; D is unresolved. Germline lookup yields CDR1 DFQATT and CDR2 SNEGSKA (reference sequence). The CDR3 consists of 14 residues. V was shortened by 2 bases and J by 2 bases, with 13 bases between the two germline ends. CDR3 in DNA: TGCAGTGCTAGACCCCCCCAGGCAGCCTACGAGCAGTACTTC. Translating gives CSARPPQAAYEQYF.

This clonotype was found many times. This rearrangement joins TRBV7-2 to TRBJ2-2; TRBD2 might be the D (5 bases). Germline values: CDR1 SGHTA, CDR2 FQGNSA. CDR3 length: 14 amino acids. V lost 0 bases, J lost 6 bases, and 8 bases lay in between. CDR3 coding DNA: TGTGCCAGCAGCTTAGCGGGCGGGTCCGGGGAGCTGTTTTTT. Translating gives CASSLAGGSGELFF.

Concerning this clonotype: Possible read error: a much larger clone is one base away. The CDR3 reads CASSLSGPNGYTF. In nucleotides, the CDR3 is TGTGCCAGCAGTTTATCAGGACCGAATGGCTACACCTTC. V usage is TRBV27 and J usage is TRBJ1-2; no definite D call. This CDR3 is built from 13 residues. Trimming took 0 bases from V and 6 from J, leaving 8 bases between them. CDR1 is MNHEY, CDR2 SMNVEV, per germline (reference sequence).

The chain links TRBV9 to TRBJ1-3; no clear D. Trimming removed 0 bases at V and 0 bases at J, with 10 bases between. This CDR3 has 16 amino acids. CDR1 is SGDLS, CDR2 YYNGEE, per germline. The CDR3 nucleotides are TGTGCCAGCAGCGTAGCCCCCAAGGACTCTGGAAACACCATATATTTT. This gives the protein CASSVAPKDSGNTIYF.

This clonotype was detected many times. The chain carries TRBV2 and TRBJ1-2; D perhaps matches TRBD1 (6 bases). V was pared by 6 bases and J by 7 bases, with 27 bases between. This CDR3 comprises 17 residues. Germline CDR1 SNHLY, CDR2 FYNNEI. The DNA for the CDR3 is TGTGCCAGCAGCCCCCGTTACGAGAACCGAGGGGGATCTGGCTACACCTTC. This codes for CASSPRYENRGGSGYTF.

This clonotype was seen at least ten times. The rearrangement links TRBV5-1 to TRBJ1-5; no reliable D call. Per the germline V gene, CDR1 is SGHRS and CDR2 is YFSETQ. The CDR3 has 18 amino acids. V was trimmed by 0 bases and J by 1 base, leaving 17 bases between them. The CDR3 DNA reads TGCGCCAGCAGCTTGGAGGTTGAGAAGGGATCAAGCAATCAGCCCCAGCATTTT. It translates to CASSLEVEKGSSNQPQHF.

This clonotype was observed many times. The chain carries TRBV7-2 and TRBJ2-3; D gene uncertain. V was pared by 0 bases and J by 0 bases, with 10 bases between. The length of the CDR3 is 16 residues. The germline V gene encodes CDR1 SGHTA and CDR2 FQGNSA. CDR3 in DNA: TGTGCCAGCAGCTTAGCGCCGGCCGCGAGCACAGATACGCAGTATTTT. Translating gives CASSLAPAASTDTQYF. The complete variable domain, with remaining parts taken from reference TRBV7-2 and TRBJ2-3, reads GAGVSQSPSNKVTEKGKDVELRCDPISGHTALYWYRQSLGQGLEFLIYFQGNSAPDKSGLPSDRFSAERTGGSVSTLTIQRTQQEDSAVYLCASSLAPAASTDTQYFGPGTRLTVL.

This clonotype was picked up many times. This chain joins TRBV6-2 or TRBV6-3 and TRBJ1-1; 8 positions match TRBD1. CDR3 length equals 13 residues. After removal of 8 bases from V and 7 bases from J, the junction contained 9 bases not matched to a gene. CDR1 is MNHEY and CDR2 is SVGEGT in the germline V gene. CDR3 DNA: TGTGCCAGCGAATTCTACAGGGGGATTGAAGCTTTCTTT. This translates into CASEFYRGIEAFF.

The chain couples TRBV14 to TRBJ2-7; TRBD2 agrees at 11 bases. Germline V gives CDR1 SGHDN, CDR2 FVKESK. This CDR3 has 15 amino acids. V shed 1 base and J 5 bases; nucleotides not matched to a gene: 4. The CDR3 DNA sequence: TGTGCCAGCAGCCAAGTACTAGCGGGAGTAAACGAGCAGTACTTC. The encoded protein is CASSQVLAGVNEQYF.